The following is a T cell receptor beta chain sequence with its context. Its antigen remains undetermined. No much larger clone is present one base from it, and per-base qualities are unavailable. Within the sample, other DNA sequences also encode this same CDR3. The source of the sample is a study of blood T cell repertoires in COVID-19 (dated by TCRdb to 2020 to 2022). Background on the whole study: The collaborator samples originated in the United States, Italy and Spain and spanned the acute and convalescent phases of COVID-19. The prospective study material was composed of cDNA or gDNA derived from T cells, B-cell-depleted T cells, or PBMCs. Subjects who had been exposed to COVID-19, were actively infected with it, or had recovered from it provided the deeply sampled blood TCRbeta repertoires that made up the dataset. A freely available public database, intended as a resource for researchers studying the immune response to SARS-CoV-2, is where the repertoires were released. Samples came from the ongoing ImmuneRACE study (first 160 participants) plus 1,254 subjects from 6 global collaborators. A de-identified subject ID, COVID-19 status, age in years and sex were almost always included in the sample metadata. Where available, HLA class I and class II types were taken from metadata supplied by the sample provider and were not determined by assay-based typing. What the work shows at the level of the full study, not this receptor alone: Clinical and demographic metadata were provided uncurated, with the amount varying by source and participant.

In Seattle, one collaborating source enrolled patients while the infection was active and tracked those patients longitudinally over the course of disease. The collaborating institutions used their own protocols to collect whole blood in K2EDTA tubes. For TCRbeta analysis, collaborators shipped samples in one of three forms: frozen whole blood, isolated PBMCs, or DNA extracted from either of those sample types. V and J lose 0 bases and 6 bases, and a span of 9 bases separates them. Its CDR3 holds 14 amino acids, cysteine through phenylalanine. Of all the DNA, just the CDR3 is kept, 42 bases in frame from base 1. From the germline V gene (reference sequence), CDR1 is LGHDT and CDR2 is YNNKEL. TCRbeta CDR3 regions were amplified from genomic DNA using the immunoSEQ Assay, a bias-controlled multiplex PCR. As for the original processing: Within the assay, amplification of reference gene primers was used to estimate how many nucleated cells each sample contained. To quantify the absolute abundance of each unique TCRbeta CDR3 rearrangement, sequence reads were collapsed and filtered. For each sample, productive Simpson clonality was calculated as the square root of Simpson's diversity index across productive rearrangements. Held by TCRdb, this immuneACCESS table contains in-frame sequences only and omits some clones. Under half of the omission traces to an unresolved V gene where checked; the cause of the rest is unknown. That table is the source of V, J and clone size, and D and trimming were worked out from the DNA. In this sample the table shows 35,000 to 40,000 clones, around nine tenths of which occur a single time. The ten largest clones represent roughly 4.7% of the sample.

The chain links TRBV3-1 (or the pseudogene TRBV3-2) with TRBJ1-5; possibly the D gene is TRBD1, per 6 matching bases. Sequenced sample: peripheral blood. The TCR originated in a man between 60 and 70 years old with COVID-19, enrolled during active disease. CDR3 protein: CASSQEQGSQPQHF. The sequence in DNA is TGTGCCAGCAGCCAAGAACAGGGCAGTCAGCCCCAGCATTTT.